The 11 T cell receptor beta chains below come from one sample, sequenced in a study of blood T cell repertoires in COVID-19. Using immunoSEQ multiplex PCR, the repertoire was profiled, and TCRdb retains in-frame clones only, with some absent. The sample includes some 270,000 clones, approximately 90% seen only once; the top ten take less than 3.5%. Sample: PBMCs or T cells enriched from blood (not recorded which). The source is a man between 40 and 49 years old who had been exposed to COVID-19.

The chain carries TRBV14 and TRBJ2-2; D uncertain. This CDR3 is built from 15 residues. V gave up 4 bases and J gave up 7 bases, with 16 bases separating them. Germline CDR1 is SGHDN and CDR2 is FVKESK. The CDR3 here is CASSPLHGGSGELFF. As DNA, the CDR3 is TGTGCCAGCAGCCCCCTTCATGGCGGCAGCGGGGAGCTGTTTTTT.

This CDR3 is CASSPTGNTEAFF. Here the CDR3 DNA reads TGCGCCAGCAGTCCGACAGGGAACACTGAAGCTTTCTTT. The chain carries TRBV10-1 and TRBJ1-1; the D gene is possibly TRBD1 (6 bases). V was shortened by 5 bases and J by 1 base, with 8 bases between the two germline ends. The CDR3 runs 13 residues. CDR1 is WNHNN, CDR2 SYGVQD, per germline (reference sequence).

CDR3 coding DNA: TGTGCCAGCAGCGCGGGGACAGGGGCTGGAAACACCATATATTTT. The encoded protein is CASSAGTGAGNTIYF. This rearrangement joins TRBV7-9 to TRBJ1-3; 10 bases match TRBD1. The J segment lost 2 bases and the V segment lost 5 bases, leaving 3 bases of the junction unmatched. This CDR3 is 15 amino acids long. CDR1 SEHNR and CDR2 FQNEAQ come from the germline V gene (reference sequence).

This chain joins TRBV19 and TRBJ1-1, with D possibly TRBD1 on 6 matching bases. The CDR3 consists of 15 residues. The V gene's germline CDR1 is LNHDA and CDR2 SQIVND (reference sequence). Trimming stripped 2 bases from V and 0 bases from J, with 10 bases between. The CDR3 reads CASSISQGMNTEAFF. CDR3 coding DNA: TGTGCCAGTAGTATATCCCAGGGGATGAACACTGAAGCTTTCTTT.

This rearrangement joins TRBV29-1 to TRBJ2-1; unclear D gene. V dropped 7 bases and J dropped 7 bases, with 14 bases sitting between them. Germline-derived CDR1 and CDR2 are SQVTM and ANQGSEA. The CDR3 totals 12 residues. The CDR3 coding sequence is TGCAGCGCCACAGCTCTCGGTAATGAGCAGTTCTTC. Its protein product is CSATALGNEQFF.

CDR3: CASSQVTRDTQYF. The CDR3 DNA sequence: TGCGCCAGCAGCCAAGTGACAAGGGATACGCAGTATTTT. The rearrangement links TRBV4-3 to TRBJ2-3, with D unresolved. This CDR3 is built from 13 residues. The V gene's germline CDR1 is LGHNA and CDR2 YSLEER. Trimming took off 1 base at V and 6 bases at J, with 8 bases between the two ends.

CDR3 region: CAISADRKHGYTF. CDR3 nucleotide sequence: TGTGCCATCAGTGCAGACAGAAAACATGGCTACACCTTC. The rearrangement joins TRBV10-3 to TRBJ1-2; weak D call: TRBD1 (5 bases). The V gene's germline CDR1 is ENHRY and CDR2 SYGVKD. Trimming shortened V by 4 bases and J by 6 bases, and 12 bases separated the two germline ends. This CDR3 is built from 13 residues.

This chain links TRBV29-1 with TRBJ2-1; 8 positions match TRBD2. V lost 5 bases, J lost 4 bases, and 13 bases stayed unmatched. Germline V gives CDR1 SQVTM, CDR2 ANQGSEA. The CDR3 length is 16 residues. CDR3 in DNA: TGCAGCGTTCGAGCGACTAGCGAGAGAGTTTACAATGAGCAGTTCTTC. This gives the protein CSVRATSERVYNEQFF.

The chain couples TRBV5-5 to TRBJ2-2, with TRBD2 matching over 14 bases. V lost 2 bases, J lost 6 bases, and 3 bases stayed unmatched. CDR3 size: 16 residues. Germline V CDR1 and CDR2: SGHKS, YYEKEE (reference sequence). The DNA for the CDR3 is TGTGCCAGCAGCTTCGGACTAGCGGGAGGCCCCGGGGAGCTGTTTTTT. The encoded protein is CASSFGLAGGPGELFF.

J is TRBJ1-3 and V is TRBV3-1 (or the pseudogene TRBV3-2); D perhaps matches TRBD1 (6 bases). The CDR3 loop spans 12 amino acids. V lost 11 bases to trimming and J lost 0 bases, with 8 bases between them. The germline V gene has CDR1 LGHDT and CDR2 YNNKEL (reference sequence). The CDR3 DNA is TGTGCCGTACAGGGCTCTGGAAACACCATATATTTT. Translated: CAVQGSGNTIYF.

The V gene is TRBV27, the J gene TRBJ2-1; D is perhaps TRBD1 (8 bases). V lost 5 bases and J 6 bases, leaving 20 bases between the germline ends. This CDR3 comprises 16 residues. CDR1 is MNHEY and CDR2 is SMNVEV in the germline V gene (reference sequence). The CDR3 sequence: CASSLRTGGVGNEQFF. CDR3 coding DNA: TGTGCCAGCAGTCTGAGAACAGGGGGGGTAGGCAATGAGCAGTTCTTC.